This T cell receptor beta chain was recovered during a study of beta chain features in type 1 diabetes. General study findings and limits: Moderate but significant shortening of TCRB CDR3s was recorded in all four CD4+ subsets from Type 1 diabetes patients.

This clone was found a few times. Its antigen is as yet unknown. Isolated RNA was reverse transcribed in full, so expressed TCRB transcripts were sequenced. Profiling relied on immunoSEQ multiplex PCR, and the TCRdb table lists in-frame clones only, not all of them. The profile shows hundreds of thousands of clones, about an eighth of them singletons. The sequence was collected from a man younger than 35 with type 1 diabetes. The specimen sequenced was naive CD4+ T cells from blood.

This CDR3 is CASSLALGQGESPLHF. The CDR3 coding sequence is TGTGCCAGCAGCTTAGCGCTAGGGCAGGGCGAATCACCCCTCCACTTT. The V and J genes are TRBV7-2 and TRBJ1-6; possibly TRBD1 for D (5 bases). The V and J ends lost 0 bases and 10 bases respectively, with 16 bases between them. CDR1 SGHTA and CDR2 FQGNSA come from the germline V gene. This CDR3 has 16 residues.